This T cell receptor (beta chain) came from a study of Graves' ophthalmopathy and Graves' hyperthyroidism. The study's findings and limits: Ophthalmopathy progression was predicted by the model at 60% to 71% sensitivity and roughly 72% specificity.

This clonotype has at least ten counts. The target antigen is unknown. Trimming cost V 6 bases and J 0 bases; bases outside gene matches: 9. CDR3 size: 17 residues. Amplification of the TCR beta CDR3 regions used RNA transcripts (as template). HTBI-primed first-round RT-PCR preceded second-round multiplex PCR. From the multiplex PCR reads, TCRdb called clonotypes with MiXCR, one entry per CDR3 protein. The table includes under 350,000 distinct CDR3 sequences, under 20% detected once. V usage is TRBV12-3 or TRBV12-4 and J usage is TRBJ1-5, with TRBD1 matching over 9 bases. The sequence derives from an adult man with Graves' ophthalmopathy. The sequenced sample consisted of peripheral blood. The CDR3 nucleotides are TGTGCCAGCAGCCCGGACAGGGGACGATCTAGCAATCAGCCCCAGCATTTT. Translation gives CASSPDRGRSSNQPQHF.